Listed here is a single T cell receptor (beta chain). The antigen it recognizes is unknown. Base-call qualities are not available, and no considerably larger clone is one nucleotide away. One collaborating source in Seattle enrolled patients while the patients were actively infected and followed the patients over time throughout the course of disease. Whole blood was collected in K2EDTA tubes by collaborating institutions according to the institutions' own protocols. For TCRbeta analysis, collaborator samples were shipped as frozen whole blood, as isolated PBMCs, or as DNA extracted from either sample type. The germline V gene (reference sequence) supplies CDR1 SGHNT and CDR2 YYREEE. CDR3 length: 16 amino acids, cysteine to phenylalanine. Only CDR3 DNA remains: 48 bases, in frame from the first base. V sheds 2 bases and J sheds 4 bases, leaving 16 bases between their ends. TCRbeta CDR3 regions were amplified from genomic DNA by means of the immunoSEQ Assay, a bias-controlled multiplex PCR. As for how the authors treated the data: Within the assay, amplification of reference gene primers was used to estimate how many nucleated cells each sample contained. Sequence reads were collapsed and filtered to measure the absolute abundance of every unique TCRbeta CDR3 rearrangement. Productive Simpson clonality was computed per sample as the square root of Simpson's diversity index over productive rearrangements. TCRdb retrieved this table from immuneACCESS and kept in-frame rearrangements only. Not all clones are present; in checked studies, unresolved V genes account for under half, and no reason is known for the remainder. That table gives V, J and clone size, and the DNA gave D and trimming. Within this sample are 300,000 to 450,000 clones, with around 90% of them counted one time only. Of the sample, approximately 4.1% is held by the ten largest clones.

The data were obtained in a study of blood T cell repertoires in COVID-19 (dated by TCRdb to 2020 to 2021). Regarding the complete study: The collaborator samples originated in the United States, Italy and Spain and spanned the acute and convalescent phases of COVID-19. The prospective study material was composed of cDNA or gDNA derived from T cells, B-cell-depleted T cells, or PBMCs. Subjects who had been exposed to COVID-19, were actively infected with it, or had recovered from it provided the deeply sampled blood TCRbeta repertoires that made up the dataset. The repertoires were made available in a free public database intended to serve as a resource for research on the immune response to SARS-CoV-2. The samples were drawn from two sources: the first 160 participants of the ongoing ImmuneRACE study, and 1,200 or so subjects contributed by 6 global collaborators. The sample metadata nearly always contained a de-identified subject ID, COVID-19 status, age in years and sex. Where available, HLA class I and class II types were obtained from metadata supplied by the sample provider rather than from assay-based typing.

What the work shows at the level of the full study, not this receptor alone: How much clinical and demographic metadata was included differed by source and by participant, and the metadata was provided uncurated.

Recombination joined TRBV5-4 with TRBJ1-3, and possibly TRBD1, on 5 matching bases. The material sequenced was peripheral blood. The sequence derives from an older woman with COVID-19, enrolled during active disease. The CDR3 region: CASSFPGAGLGNTIYF. The DNA sequence is as follows: TGTGCCAGCAGCTTCCCGGGCGCGGGGCTCGGAAACACCATATATTTT. The full variable domain, completed from the reference TRBV5-4 and TRBJ1-3 proteins outside the CDR3, reads ETGVTQSPTHLIKTRGQQVTLRCSSQSGHNTVSWYQQALGQGPQFIFQYYREEENGRGNFPPRFSGLQFPNYSSELNVNALELDDSALYLCASSFPGAGLGNTIYFGEGSWLTVV.